A single sample is the source of the 26 T cell receptor beta chains below, sequenced in a study of blood T cell repertoires in COVID-19 (dated by TCRdb to 2018 to 2021). The library was made by the immunoSEQ multiplex PCR assay. Not all clones reach the TCRdb copy of this immuneACCESS table, which keeps in-frame sequences only. Checked studies attribute under half of the gap to unresolved V genes and leave the rest unexplained. Present in this sample are fewer than 350,000 clones, approximately 91% of which were seen just once. The ten most abundant clones make up roughly 2.1% of the sample. The sequenced material came from PBMCs or T cells enriched from blood (not recorded which). These receptors came from a woman aged 40 to 50 with acute COVID-19.

The chain carries TRBV28 and TRBJ2-7; possibly TRBD2 for D (5 bases). V was cut by 5 bases and J by 5 bases, with 16 bases left in between. Germline lookup yields CDR1 MDHEN and CDR2 SYDVKM. CDR3 size: 14 residues. This CDR3 is CASSGPWASHEQYF. The DNA of the CDR3 is TGTGCCAGCAGTGGCCCCTGGGCTAGCCACGAGCAGTACTTC.

In this sample, this clone turned up once. The J gene is TRBJ2-1, the V gene TRBV5-8; 12 bases map to TRBD1. The CDR3 is 15 residues long. Germline assignment: CDR1 SGHTS and CDR2 YDEGEE. With 4 bases clipped from V and 4 bases from J, the junction kept 3 bases outside the gene matches. The CDR3 protein is CASSRGQGAYNEQFF. DNA for the CDR3: TGTGCCAGCAGCCGGGGACAGGGGGCGTACAATGAGCAGTTCTTC. Combining the CDR3 with reference TRBV5-8 and TRBJ2-1 gives the whole variable domain EAGVTQSPTHLIKTRGQQATLRCSPISGHTSVYWYQQALGLGLQFLLWYDEGEERNRGNFPPRFSGRQFPNYSSELNVNALELEDSALYLCASSRGQGAYNEQFFGPGTRLTVL.

The chain links TRBV5-1 to TRBJ1-5; D might be TRBD1 (5 bases). In germline, CDR1 is SGHRS, CDR2 YFSETQ. The CDR3 is 14 amino acids. The V end lost 2 bases, the J end lost 5 bases, and 11 bases lay between the germline ends. The CDR3 here is CASSFSGRDQPQHF. The CDR3 DNA is TGCGCCAGCAGCTTCTCAGGGCGAGATCAGCCCCAGCATTTT.

The V call is TRBV6-6, the J call TRBJ2-7, with D unclear. Germline-derived CDR1 and CDR2 are MNHNY and SVGAGI (reference sequence). The V end lost 0 bases, the J end lost 5 bases, and 11 bases lay between the germline ends. The CDR3 sequence is 14 residues long. CDR3 bases: TGTGCCAGCAGTTACTCCCGGCAGGTCAACGAGCAGTACTTC. This gives the protein CASSYSRQVNEQYF.

V is TRBV5-6 and J is TRBJ1-1; D might be TRBD1 (6 bases). V was cut by 4 bases and J by 8 bases, with 18 bases left in between. Germline CDR1 SGHDT, CDR2 YYEEEE. This CDR3 has 14 amino acids. The CDR3 spells CASSPDGGAGEAFF. DNA for the CDR3: TGTGCCAGCAGCCCCGACGGGGGGGCAGGGGAAGCTTTCTTT.

J is TRBJ1-3 and V is TRBV29-1; D call uncertain. V dropped 1 base and J dropped 0 bases, with 4 bases sitting between them. Germline-derived CDR1 and CDR2 are SQVTM and ANQGSEA. CDR3 length: 13 amino acids. CDR3: CSVEASSGNTIYF. Here the CDR3 DNA reads TGCAGCGTTGAAGCCAGCTCTGGAAACACCATATATTTT.

CDR3 loop: CATSDPKGDRNNEQFF. CDR3 nucleotide sequence: TGTGCCACCAGTGATCCAAAAGGGGACAGGAACAATGAGCAGTTCTTC. The V gene is TRBV24-1, the J gene TRBJ2-1, with 8 bases aligning to TRBD1. Unmatched junction bases numbered 8, after V lost 3 bases and J lost 5 bases. The CDR3 totals 16 residues. From germline, CDR1 is KGHDR and CDR2 SFDVKD.

This clone was recorded at least ten times. This sequence joins TRBV5-1 and TRBJ2-5; the match to TRBD2 covers 7 bases. Trimming cost V 5 bases and J 5 bases; bases outside gene matches: 6. The CDR3 is made up of 13 amino acids. CDR1 SGHRS and CDR2 YFSETQ come from the germline V gene. The CDR3 here is CASRPAGIETQYF. CDR3 coding DNA: TGCGCCAGCAGACCAGCGGGAATTGAGACCCAGTACTTC.

The chain carries TRBV6-2 or TRBV6-3 and TRBJ1-2; possibly TRBD1 for D (5 bases). This CDR3 is built from 14 residues. V lost 2 bases and J lost 7, with 14 bases in between. Germline V gene data show CDR1 as MNHEY and CDR2 as SVGEGT. The CDR3 spells CASSYGGAGGGYTF. In DNA form, the CDR3 reads TGTGCCAGCAGTTACGGAGGGGCCGGGGGTGGCTACACCTTC.

The sample holds a few counts of this clone. J is TRBJ2-3 and V is TRBV14, with D maybe TRBD2 (5 bases). The CDR3 is 12 residues long. The ends were cut back, 4 bases at V and 7 bases at J, with 9 bases in the middle. Germline V gene sequence: CDR1 SGHDN, CDR2 FVKESK. The CDR3 reads CASSPRGYTQYF. The CDR3, as DNA: TGTGCCAGCAGCCCCCGGGGATATACGCAGTATTTT. The whole variable domain, filled in from reference TRBV14 and TRBJ2-3, reads EAGVTQFPSHSVIEKGQTVTLRCDPISGHDNLYWYRRVMGKEIKFLLHFVKESKQDESGMPNNRFLAERTGGTYSTLKVQPAELEDSGVYFCASSPRGYTQYFGPGTRLTVL.

V is TRBV6-6 and J is TRBJ1-5; tentative D call: TRBD1 (6 bases). CDR3 size: 14 residues. Trimming removed 6 bases from V and 5 bases from J, with 14 bases in between. The V gene's germline CDR1 is MNHNY and CDR2 SVGAGI (reference sequence). This CDR3 reads CASRKGVNDQPQHF. The CDR3 DNA sequence: TGTGCCAGCAGAAAGGGGGTAAACGATCAGCCCCAGCATTTT.

The J gene is TRBJ2-1, the V gene TRBV5-1, with 14 bases lining up with TRBD2. With V trimmed by 4 bases and J by 9 bases, 3 bases remained unmatched. Looked up from germline, CDR1 is SGHRS and CDR2 is YFSETQ. The CDR3 totals 14 residues. Written as DNA, the CDR3 is TGCGCCAGCAGCGGGACTAGCGGGAGAGGTGAGCAGTTCTTC. Its translation is CASSGTSGRGEQFF. The whole variable domain, filled in from reference TRBV5-1 and TRBJ2-1, reads KAGVTQTPRYLIKTRGQQVTLSCSPISGHRSVSWYQQTPGQGLQFLFEYFSETQRNKGNFPGRFSGRQFSNSRSEMNVSTLELGDSALYLCASSGTSGRGEQFFGPGTRLTVL.

The V and J genes are TRBV9 and TRBJ1-3, with 7 bases identical to TRBD1. V was pared by 2 bases and J by 4 bases, with 3 bases of the junction left unmatched. CDR1 is SGDLS, CDR2 YYNGEE, per germline. The CDR3 runs to 14 residues. The CDR3 region is CASSVQTGGNTIYF. The CDR3, as DNA: TGTGCCAGCAGCGTCCAGACAGGGGGAAACACCATATATTTT.

The J gene is TRBJ1-5, the V gene TRBV18, with D unresolved. Germline assignment: CDR1 KGHSH and CDR2 LQKENI. The CDR3 spans 14 residues. With 3 bases removed from V and 8 bases from J, the gap between germline ends came to 14 bases. DNA of the CDR3: TGTGCCAGCTCACCTGGGCCGGCAGCGGAGCCCCAGCATTTT. The encoded protein is CASSPGPAAEPQHF.

V usage is TRBV7-9 and J usage is TRBJ2-7; 11 bases are shared with TRBD1. Germline V gives CDR1 SEHNR, CDR2 FQNEAQ (reference sequence). The CDR3 contains 15 residues. The V segment lost 6 bases and the J segment 3 bases; nucleotides outside the gene matches: 7. The DNA for the CDR3 is TGTGCCAGCAGGGAAGTGGGGACAGGGGGCTACGAGCAGTACTTC. This gives the protein CASREVGTGGYEQYF.

V is TRBV27 and J is TRBJ1-5; D ambiguous. This CDR3 has 17 amino acids. Trimming cost V 5 bases and J 0 bases, with 17 bases left between them. Germline V gene data show CDR1 as MNHEY and CDR2 as SMNVEV (reference sequence). CDR3 nucleotides: TGTGCCAGCAGTGTGTGGTCGCGGGTGGATAGCAATCAGCCCCAGCATTTT. This sequence encodes CASSVWSRVDSNQPQHF.

This clone has a single count. One end of the junction varies from germline; a read error may be responsible. V and J are TRBV18 and TRBJ2-6; D perhaps matches TRBD1 (5 bases). Germline V gives CDR1 KGHSH, CDR2 LQKENI. The CDR3 extends over 17 amino acids. CDR3 protein: CASSPLRVASGANVLTF. CDR3 DNA sequence: TGTGCCAGCTCCCCACTCAGGGTTGCCTCTGGGGCCAACGTCCTGACTTTC.

The chain employs TRBV7-6 and TRBJ1-1; D unresolved. Between the trimmed V and J ends, which lost 1 base and 5 bases, there was a span of 11 bases. This CDR3 is built from 14 residues. Germline values: CDR1 SGHVS, CDR2 FNYEAQ. CDR3 DNA: TGTGCCAGCAGCTTAGATCCCGGGGTGACTGAAGCTTTCTTT. Translation gives CASSLDPGVTEAFF.

V and J are TRBV28 and TRBJ2-5, with a possible D match to TRBD1 (5 bases). V was trimmed by 3 bases and J by 1 base, leaving 9 bases between them. This CDR3 has 14 residues. The V gene's germline CDR1 is MDHEN and CDR2 SYDVKM. The CDR3 reads CASSLTEPQETQYF. CDR3 in DNA: TGTGCCAGCAGTTTGACAGAACCCCAAGAGACCCAGTACTTC. The full variable domain, its missing parts supplied by reference TRBV28 and TRBJ2-5, is DVKVTQSSRYLVKRTGEKVFLECVQDMDHENMFWYRQDPGLGLRLIYFSYDVKMKEKGDIPEGYSVSREKKERFSLILESASTNQTSMYLCASSLTEPQETQYFGPGTRLLVL.

This clone was picked up a small number of times. Mismatch with germline at one junction end may stem from a read error. The V gene is TRBV7-7, the J gene TRBJ1-3; D is possibly TRBD1 (6 bases). CDR3 length: 15 residues. Germline CDR1 SSHAT, CDR2 FNYEAQ (reference sequence). The CDR3 DNA reads as TGTGCTAGCAGCACTACCACAGGGTTTGGAAACACCATATATTTT. This gives the protein CASSTTTGFGNTIYF. Using reference TRBV7-7 and TRBJ1-3 for the parts outside the CDR3, the full variable domain is GAGVSQSPRYKVTKRGQDVTLRCDPISSHATLYWYQQALGQGPEFLTYFNYEAQPDKSGLPSDRFSAERPEGSISTLTIQRTEQRDSAMYRCASSTTTGFGNTIYFGEGSWLTVV.

The V call is TRBV3-1 (or the pseudogene TRBV3-2), the J call TRBJ2-5; the D is unclear. This CDR3 is 15 amino acids long. Trimming stripped 0 bases from V and 4 bases from J, with 12 bases between. Germline V CDR1 and CDR2: LGHDT, YNNKEL (reference sequence). This CDR3 is CASSQEPIKRETQYF. In DNA form, the CDR3 reads TGTGCCAGCAGCCAAGAGCCTATTAAAAGAGAGACCCAGTACTTC.

J is TRBJ2-3 and V is TRBV7-8, with 8 bases lining up with TRBD2. CDR1 and CDR2 (germline): SGHVS, FQNEAQ. The length of the CDR3 is 13 residues. Trimming at V came to 5 bases and at J to 11 bases, leaving 9 bases not matched to a gene. The CDR3 DNA follows: TGTGCCAGCAGCCAGCTCGGGGGGGTGGGGCAGTATTTT. Residues: CASSQLGGVGQYF.

CDR3 residues: CASSPGGTNEKLFF. The DNA for the CDR3 is TGTGCCAGCAGCCCCGGGGGGACGAATGAAAAACTGTTTTTT. The chain couples TRBV5-4 to TRBJ1-4; D is possibly TRBD1 (5 bases). Germline V gives CDR1 SGHNT, CDR2 YYREEE (reference sequence). V shed 4 bases and J shed 5 bases, with 12 bases lying between them. This CDR3 has 14 amino acids.

Regarding this clone: The identical CDR3 is also encoded by other nucleotide sequences in the sample. The J gene is TRBJ1-1, the V gene TRBV24-1; D perhaps matches TRBD1 (6 bases). V lost 9 bases and J 5 bases, leaving 9 bases between the germline ends. Germline CDR1 and CDR2: KGHDR and SFDVKD. CDR3 length: 11 residues. In nucleotides, the CDR3 is TGTGCCACCTCGAGGGGGACTGAAGCTTTCTTT. As protein: CATSRGTEAFF.

V usage is TRBV29-1 and J usage is TRBJ2-1, with D tentatively TRBD2 (6 bases). In germline, CDR1 is SQVTM, CDR2 ANQGSEA. The CDR3 contains 13 residues. The V end was cut by 7 bases, the J end by 7 bases, with 17 bases between. CDR3 in amino acids: CSARRPEGNEQFF. The CDR3 coding sequence is TGCAGCGCCCGCCGGCCGGAGGGGAATGAGCAGTTCTTC.

The chain recombines TRBV18 with TRBJ1-1, with 7 positions matching TRBD1. The CDR3 loop spans 16 amino acids. V lost 3 bases to trimming and J lost 4 bases; unmatched junction nucleotides: 11. CDR1 is KGHSH and CDR2 is LQKENI in the germline V gene. DNA for the CDR3: TGTGCCAGCTCACCGCGACAGGGTGGGTATACCACTGAAGCTTTCTTT. It translates to CASSPRQGGYTTEAFF.